Each of the 13 T cell receptor beta chains below was sequenced from the same sample in a study. TCRdb fed the RT-PCR reads into MiXCR, producing one record per CDR3 protein. The table records almost 700,000 distinct CDR3 sequences, about 14% of them present only once. The source material was memory CD4+ T cells from blood. Receptors were obtained from a female donor in good health, serving as a healthy control.

In nucleotides, the CDR3 is TGCGCCAGCAGCCAGGTGCCGGCGGCGAATAATTCACCCCTCCACTTT. Its translation: CASSQVPAANNSPLHF. V is TRBV4-3 and J is TRBJ1-6, with D uncertain. This CDR3 has 16 amino acids. The germline CDR1 and CDR2 sequences are LGHNA and YSLEER. V shed 3 bases and J shed 5 bases, with 14 bases lying between them.

This rearrangement joins TRBV11-1 to TRBJ2-1; no clear D gene. Germline loops: CDR1 SGHAT, CDR2 FQDESV (reference sequence). The CDR3 runs to 15 residues. The V gene lost 8 bases and the J gene lost 6 bases, with 20 bases spanning the gap. CDR3 nucleotide sequence: TGTGCCAGCCAAACAACAGACGAAGATTTCAATGAGCAGTTCTTC. Translated: CASQTTDEDFNEQFF.

The table lists this clonotype with a few counts. The chain employs TRBV12-3 or TRBV12-4 and TRBJ1-5; 10 nucleotides align to TRBD1. The ends lost 4 bases at V and 3 bases at J; junction bases unmatched: 3. This CDR3 region has 15 residues. The CDR3 coding sequence is TGTGCCAGCAGTTGGACAGGGGGGGTCAATCAGCCCCAGCATTTT. Translating gives CASSWTGGVNQPQHF.

J is TRBJ2-1 and V is TRBV6-1, with 11 bases identical to TRBD1. CDR3 length equals 16 residues. Germline CDR1 reads MNHNS; CDR2 reads SASEGT. The ends lost 6 bases at V and 6 bases at J; junction bases unmatched: 10. The CDR3 coding sequence is TGTGCCAGCAGACCAAGGGGCGGGACAGGGGGCAATGAGCAGTTCTTC. Its protein product is CASRPRGGTGGNEQFF.

This clonotype was found many times. J is TRBJ2-4 and V is TRBV12-3 or TRBV12-4, with a tentative D call TRBD1 (5 bases). The CDR3 consists of 13 residues. V lost 3 bases to trimming and J lost 8 bases, with 11 bases between them. The CDR3 spells CASSLSRVDIQYF. The CDR3 DNA reads as TGTGCCAGCAGTTTGAGCAGGGTGGACATTCAGTACTTC.

A few counts support this clonotype. This chain joins TRBV25-1 and TRBJ1-2; TRBD1 matches at 9 bases. After removal of 3 bases from V and 3 bases from J, the junction contained 2 bases not matched to a gene. CDR3 length equals 14 residues. Germline lookup yields CDR1 MGHDK and CDR2 SYGVNS. Written as DNA, the CDR3 is TGTGCCAGCAGTGAGGGACAGGGACACTATGGCTACACCTTC. Encoded protein: CASSEGQGHYGYTF.

This clonotype was observed a few times. The chain recombines TRBV20-1 with TRBJ2-7; D is uncertain. Per germline, CDR1 DFQATT and CDR2 SNEGSKA (reference sequence). The CDR3 consists of 11 residues. Written as DNA, the CDR3 is TGCGGCGGAGTCCTCTCCTACGAGCAGTACTTC. This sequence encodes CGGVLSYEQYF.

This clonotype was seen ten or more times. The chain carries TRBV12-3 or TRBV12-4 and TRBJ1-6; weak D call: TRBD1 (6 bases). CDR3 size: 16 residues. The V gene lost 3 bases and the J gene lost 5 bases, with 14 bases spanning the gap. CDR3 loop: CASSFWVGQHNSPLHF. DNA of the CDR3: TGTGCCAGCAGTTTTTGGGTCGGACAGCATAATTCACCCCTCCACTTT.

J is TRBJ2-2 and V is TRBV10-3, with 10 bases fitting TRBD2. This CDR3 spans 13 amino acids. The ends lost 5 bases at V and 6 bases at J; junction bases unmatched: 0. Germline V CDR1 and CDR2: ENHRY, SYGVKD. CDR3 region: CAISLAGAGELFF. In DNA form, the CDR3 reads TGTGCCATCAGTCTAGCGGGGGCCGGGGAGCTGTTTTTT.

There are a few counts of this clonotype. This chain uses TRBV6-5 with TRBJ1-3; 7 bases match TRBD1. Germline CDR1 and CDR2: MNHEY and SVGAGI. This CDR3 spans 15 amino acids. The V gene end was trimmed by 7 bases and the J gene end by 4 bases; junction bases not matched to a gene: 10. The CDR3 reads CASIPPGGRGNTIYF. In DNA, the CDR3 is TGTGCCAGCATCCCACCAGGGGGAAGAGGAAACACCATATATTTT.

A single count supports this clonotype. The junction does not match germline at one end; this may be a read error. The chain links TRBV5-1 to TRBJ1-1, with a tentative D call TRBD1 (5 bases). The CDR3 runs to 16 residues. The germline CDR1 and CDR2 sequences are SGHRS and YFSETQ. Here the CDR3 reads CASSPMGVQGNTEAFF. The CDR3 nucleotides are TGTGCCAGCAGCCCTATGGGGGTCCAAGGGAACACTGAAGCTTTCTTT.

The chain couples TRBV28 to TRBJ1-1, with 8 bases aligning to TRBD1. The CDR3 runs to 17 residues. Germline CDR1 reads MDHEN; CDR2 reads SYDVKM. V shed 5 bases and J 0 bases; nucleotides not matched to a gene: 11. CDR3 amino acids: CASSPFQGATLNTEAFF. DNA of the CDR3: TGTGCCAGCAGTCCCTTCCAGGGGGCTACCCTGAACACTGAAGCTTTCTTT.

This clonotype was counted only a few times. The chain links TRBV4-3 to TRBJ2-7; the D gene is possibly TRBD2 (5 bases). In germline, CDR1 is LGHNA, CDR2 YSLEER. V was pared by 0 bases and J by 0 bases, with 18 bases between. The CDR3 covers 18 residues. CDR3 region: CASSQDWYKAERSYEQYF. The CDR3 DNA follows: TGCGCCAGCAGCCAAGATTGGTACAAAGCGGAACGCTCCTACGAGCAGTACTTC.